This T cell receptor (beta chain) was found in a study of tumor-infiltrating lymphocytes in oesophageal squamous cell carcinoma. Trimming shortened V by 2 bases and J by 11 bases, and 12 bases separated the two germline ends. The length of the CDR3 is 12 residues. The V gene's germline CDR1 is SGHTA and CDR2 FQGTGA. TCRdb fed the PCR reads into MiXCR, producing one record per CDR3 protein. The data show fewer than 15,000 distinct CDR3 sequences, under 55% seen once. The receptor was derived from a male donor with esophageal squamous cell carcinoma. The specimen sequenced was normal esophageal tissue next to the tumor. The gene calls are TRBV7-3 and TRBJ2-5; no firm D call. CDR3 coding DNA: TGTGCCAGCAGCTTAGTCACCAATGAGCAGTACTTC. Its protein product is CASSLVTNEQYF.